The clone carrying this T cell receptor (beta chain) has only a few counts. Its antigen is as yet unknown. The source of the sample is a study of early T cells in non-severe SARS-CoV-2 infection. Study-wide results and caveats: CD4 and private specificities were missed by VDJdb matching, which favored anti-spike CD8 responses.

Researchers tagged individual cDNA molecules with unique molecular identifiers. TCRdb reprocessed the 5' RACE reads via MiXCR and lists one record per CDR3 protein. The sample shows tens of thousands of distinct CDR3 sequences, 12% of them seen only once. Germline CDR1 and CDR2: SQVTM and ANQGSEA. The V and J ends lost 6 bases and 6 bases, in that order; junction bases with no gene match: 8. The CDR3 runs 12 residues. The rearrangement joins TRBV29-1 to TRBJ2-7, with 7 nucleotides matching TRBD1. This receptor was obtained from an adult who was a healthcare worker with PCR-confirmed SARS-CoV-2 infection or an uninfected control (not recorded which). Sequenced input: whole blood. Written as DNA, the CDR3 is TGCAGCGTCGGCGACAGGGAACCCGAGCAGTACTTC. This gives the protein CSVGDREPEQYF.